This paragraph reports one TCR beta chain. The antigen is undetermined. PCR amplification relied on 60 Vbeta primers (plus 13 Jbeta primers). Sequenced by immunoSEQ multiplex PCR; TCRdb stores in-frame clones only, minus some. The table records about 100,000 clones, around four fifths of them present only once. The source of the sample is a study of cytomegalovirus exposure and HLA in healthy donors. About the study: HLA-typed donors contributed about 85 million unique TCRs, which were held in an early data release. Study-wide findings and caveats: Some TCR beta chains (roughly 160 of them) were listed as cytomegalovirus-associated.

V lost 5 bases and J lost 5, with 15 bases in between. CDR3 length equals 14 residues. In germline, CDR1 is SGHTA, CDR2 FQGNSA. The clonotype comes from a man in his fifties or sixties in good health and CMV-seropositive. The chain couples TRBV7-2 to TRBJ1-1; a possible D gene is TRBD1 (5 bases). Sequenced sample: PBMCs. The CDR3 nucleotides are TGTGCCAGCAGCAGAGGACAAAGTGTGACTGAAGCTTTCTTT. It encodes CASSRGQSVTEAFF.